This is a list of T cell receptor beta chains from one sample in a study of blood T cell repertoires in COVID-19. Clones were sequenced by immunoSEQ multiplex PCR, and TCRdb holds only the in-frame ones, with some missing. The sample carries roughly 300,000 clones, approximately 88% recorded once. The sample consisted of peripheral blood. Source of these receptors: a man aged 18 to 30 with active or convalescent COVID-19. CDR3s include the opening cysteine and the closing phenylalanine or tryptophan. Fields, in order: D gene, V gene, J gene, clone size, CDR3 DNA, CDR3 protein. D genes are given only for firm matches. Not all rows give a size; the values are once, few, many and, for expanded clones, a class.

NA,TRBV5-4,TRBJ2-1,NA,TGTGCCAGCAGCCCCCGGGGCGGGGTTTACAATGAGCAGTTCTTC,CASSPRGGVYNEQFF
NA,TRBV3-1/TRBV3-2,TRBJ2-1,NA,TGTGCCAGCAGCCAAGATCCGTCTAGTGATCCCTCCTACAATGAGCAGTTCTTC,CASSQDPSSDPSYNEQFF
NA,TRBV24-1,TRBJ2-1,NA,TGTGCCACCAGTGTAGGGGGTGACTACAATGAGCAGTTCTTC,CATSVGGDYNEQFF
TRBD1,TRBV19,TRBJ1-5,once,TGTGCCAGTAGTATAGAGGGGACAGACAATCAGCCCCAGCATTTT,CASSIEGTDNQPQHF
NA,TRBV27,TRBJ2-7,NA,TGTGCCAGCAGTGTCAACAGGGTTGCCTACGAGCAGTACTTC,CASSVNRVAYEQYF
NA,TRBV20-1,TRBJ2-2,NA,TGCAGTGCTAGTGACCCCTCGAAAGGGGACACCGGGGAGCTGTTTTTT,CSASDPSKGDTGELFF
TRBD1,TRBV10-2,TRBJ1-2,few,TGCGCCAGCAGTCCTAACAGGGGCGGCCGGGGGAACTATGGCTACACCTTC,CASSPNRGGRGNYGYTF
NA,TRBV2,TRBJ1-1,NA,TGTGCCAGCACCCCGGGGGGCGCAGGCACTGAAGCTTTCTTT,CASTPGGAGTEAFF
TRBD1,TRBV13,TRBJ1-1,NA,TGTGCCAGCAGCTTAGGGCAGGGGGTGACTGAAGCTTTCTTT,CASSLGQGVTEAFF
NA,TRBV3-1/TRBV3-2,TRBJ1-2,NA,TGTGCCAGCAGCCAGGGGCTACACAACTATGGCTACACCTTC,CASSQGLHNYGYTF
TRBD1,TRBV6-5,TRBJ2-3,NA,TGTGCCAGCAGACGGGACAGGGGCACAGATACGCAGTATTTT,CASRRDRGTDTQYF
TRBD1,TRBV4-1,TRBJ1-4,once,TGCGCCAGCAGCCTCGGGACAGGGGGCACAGTCACTAATGAAAAACTGTTTTTT,CASSLGTGGTVTNEKLFF
NA,TRBV12-3/TRBV12-4,TRBJ2-2,NA,TGTGCCAGCCACTACTCCTACGGGGAGCTGTTTTTT,CASHYSYGELFF
TRBD2,TRBV9,TRBJ2-3,NA,TGTGCCAGCAGCGTAGGCGCTAGCGGGGCGGATACGCAGTATTTT,CASSVGASGADTQYF
TRBD2,TRBV19,TRBJ2-3,many,TGTGCCAGTAGTTATTTCGGGGGGAAGGGCACAGATACGCAGTATTTT,CASSYFGGKGTDTQYF